This T cell receptor beta chain stems from a study of T cell changes during pregnancy in multiple sclerosis. TCRdb's table, derived via immunoSEQ multiplex PCR, lists solely in-frame clones and lacks some. The sample has tens of thousands of clones, approximately 90% seen once. In germline, CDR1 is GTSNPN, CDR2 SVGIG (reference sequence). CDR3 length equals 15 residues. Losses at the gene ends were 3 bases for V and 4 bases for J; bases not matched to a gene: 12. The table lists this clone with a few counts. The rearrangement joins TRBV30 to TRBJ2-7, with 7 bases identical to TRBD2. The clonotype originates from a female donor in good health, enrolled as a control in a pregnancy study. The sample consisted of peripheral blood, taken in the first trimester of pregnancy. The CDR3 sequence: CAWRGGTADRYEQYF. CDR3 nucleotides: TGTGCCTGGAGGGGGGGGACGGCCGATCGTTACGAGCAGTACTTC.